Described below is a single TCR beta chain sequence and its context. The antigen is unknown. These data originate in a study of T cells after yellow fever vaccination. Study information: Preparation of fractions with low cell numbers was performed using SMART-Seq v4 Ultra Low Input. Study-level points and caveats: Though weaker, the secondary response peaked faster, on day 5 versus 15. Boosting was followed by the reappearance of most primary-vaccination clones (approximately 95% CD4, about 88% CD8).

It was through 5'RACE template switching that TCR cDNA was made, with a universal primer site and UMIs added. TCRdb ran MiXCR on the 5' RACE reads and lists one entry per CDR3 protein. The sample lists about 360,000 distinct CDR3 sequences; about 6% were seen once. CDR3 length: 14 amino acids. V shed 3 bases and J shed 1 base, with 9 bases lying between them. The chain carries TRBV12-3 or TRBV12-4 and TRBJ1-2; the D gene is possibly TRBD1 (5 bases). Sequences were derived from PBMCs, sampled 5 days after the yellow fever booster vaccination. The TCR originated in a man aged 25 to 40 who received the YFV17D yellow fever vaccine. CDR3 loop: CASSFIGGNYGYTF. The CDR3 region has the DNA TGTGCCAGCAGTTTTATCGGGGGTAACTATGGCTACACCTTC.